This T cell receptor (beta chain) was captured in a study of early T cells in non-severe SARS-CoV-2 infection. Study in general: The study sequenced bulk RNA from unsorted whole blood, with chains unpaired. Broader study findings: Comparison of clonotypes with VDJdb favored anti-spike CD8 responses while missing private and CD4 specificities.

A word on this clonotype: Antigen unknown.

Individual cDNA molecules each received unique molecular identifiers attached to them. TCRdb independently ran MiXCR on the 5' RACE reads; one entry per CDR3 protein. This table holds around 76,000 distinct CDR3 sequences, more than 12% found once. The CDR3 runs 13 residues. V lost 6 bases and J lost 3, with 12 bases in between. The sequenced sample was whole blood, obtained at baseline. The rearrangement links TRBV12-3 or TRBV12-4 to TRBJ2-7; tentative D call: TRBD2 (5 bases). The sequence was collected from an adult who was a healthcare worker with PCR-confirmed SARS-CoV-2 infection or an uninfected control (not recorded which). Here the CDR3 reads CASSQGLGYEQYF. CDR3 nucleotides: TGTGCCAGCAGCCAAGGACTCGGCTACGAGCAGTACTTC.